The clone carrying this T cell receptor beta chain was observed a handful of times. Its antigen is unknown. Study-wide points: Whole repertoires were not studied in the larger cohort, only one V-J beta rearrangement. Greatest tumor Treg TCR overlap was with tumor naive CD4+ cells.

TCRdb reanalysed the 5' RACE reads using MiXCR and keeps one entry per CDR3 protein. The sample consists of 10,000 to 15,000 distinct CDR3 sequences, about 25% of them appearing once. This receptor was taken from a female donor with breast cancer. Sequenced input: naive CD4+ T cells sorted from blood. Regarding subset: naive CD4+ T cells, CD4+CD45RA+CD25-.

In DNA form, the CDR3 reads TGTGCCACCAGTGAGGGCCCTCAGTACGAGCAGTACTTC. This sequence encodes CATSEGPQYEQYF. The rearrangement uses TRBV24-1 and TRBJ2-7; D not resolved. The CDR3 covers 13 residues. Trimming pared 4 bases from V and 4 bases from J, leaving 10 bases between. The germline gives CDR1 KGHDR, CDR2 SFDVKD.